The TCR beta chain under discussion was sequenced for a study of spatial heterogeneity in lung cancer. TCRdb redid the calling of the 5' RACE reads with MiXCR, one entry per CDR3 protein. The sample has 16,000 or so distinct CDR3 sequences, 6.8% seen once. In its sample, this clonotype ranks as medium-sized. The antigen remains unidentified. Specified time point: sample taken at primary tumor resection. Sequencing was performed on whole RNA extracted from tumor and nontumor lung tissue, or from frozen PBMC, and the material was left unsorted. CDR3 length: 14 residues. Per germline, CDR1 SQVTM and CDR2 ANQGSEA. V was trimmed by 1 base and J by 4 bases, leaving 12 bases between them. Broader study findings: The study found that expanded intratumoral alpha and beta TCR counts tracked tumor mutation counts.

Sequenced material: lung tumor tissue, taken at surgery. The chain couples TRBV29-1 to TRBJ2-3, with D possibly being TRBD2 (6 bases). This sequence was found in a female donor with early-stage non-small cell lung cancer. The CDR3 coding sequence is TGCAGCGTTGAAGGAGGACCGGGGGCAGATACGCAGTATTTT. This translates into CSVEGGPGADTQYF.